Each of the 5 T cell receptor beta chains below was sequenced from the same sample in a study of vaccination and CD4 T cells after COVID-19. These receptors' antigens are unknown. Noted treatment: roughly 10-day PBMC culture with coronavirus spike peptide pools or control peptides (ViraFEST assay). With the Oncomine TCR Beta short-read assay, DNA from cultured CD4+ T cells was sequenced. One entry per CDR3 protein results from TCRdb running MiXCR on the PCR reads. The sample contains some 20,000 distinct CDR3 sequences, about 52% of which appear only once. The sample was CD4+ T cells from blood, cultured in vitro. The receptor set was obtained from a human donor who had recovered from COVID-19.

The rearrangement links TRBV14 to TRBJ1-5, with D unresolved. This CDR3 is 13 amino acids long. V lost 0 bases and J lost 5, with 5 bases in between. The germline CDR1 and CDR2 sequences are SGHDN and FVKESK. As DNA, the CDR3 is TGTGCCAGCAGCCAAGAGGAAGATCAGCCCCAGCATTTT. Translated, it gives CASSQEEDQPQHF.

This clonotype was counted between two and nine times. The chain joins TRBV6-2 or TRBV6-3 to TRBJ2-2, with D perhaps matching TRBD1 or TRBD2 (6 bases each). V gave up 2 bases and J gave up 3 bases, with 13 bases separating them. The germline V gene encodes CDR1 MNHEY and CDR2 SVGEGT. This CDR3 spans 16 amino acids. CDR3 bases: TGTGCCAGCAGTTACCTCAGTCGGGGGCACACCGGGGAGCTGTTTTTT. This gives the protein CASSYLSRGHTGELFF.

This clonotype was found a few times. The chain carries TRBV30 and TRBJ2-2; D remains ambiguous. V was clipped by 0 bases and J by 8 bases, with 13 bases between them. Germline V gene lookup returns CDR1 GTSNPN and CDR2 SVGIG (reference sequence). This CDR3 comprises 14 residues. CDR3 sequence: CAWSVVSYEGELFF. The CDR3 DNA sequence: TGTGCCTGGAGTGTAGTCTCCTATGAGGGGGAGCTGTTTTTT.

CDR3 sequence: CASSLDRMNTEAFF. The CDR3 region has the DNA TGTGCCAGCAGCTTAGACAGAATGAACACTGAAGCTTTCTTT. The gene calls are TRBV7-9 and TRBJ1-1; D ambiguous. The V end was cut by 1 base, the J end by 0 bases, with 6 bases between. The CDR3 totals 14 residues. CDR1 and CDR2 from the germline V gene are SEHNR and FQNEAQ (reference sequence).

The CDR3 coding sequence is TGTGCCAGCAGTCTTCGGACTCCCTACAATGAGCAGTTCTTC. Translating it yields CASSLRTPYNEQFF. V usage is TRBV28 and J usage is TRBJ2-1; TRBD2 is a possible D gene (5 bases). V gave up 5 bases and J gave up 2 bases, with 10 bases separating them. Per the germline V gene, CDR1 is MDHEN and CDR2 is SYDVKM. The CDR3 runs to 14 residues. Supplemented by reference TRBV28 and TRBJ2-1, the full variable domain reads DVKVTQSSRYLVKRTGEKVFLECVQDMDHENMFWYRQDPGLGLRLIYFSYDVKMKEKGDIPEGYSVSREKKERFSLILESASTNQTSMYLCASSLRTPYNEQFFGPGTRLTVL.